This TCR beta chain was recovered during a study of blood T cell repertoires in COVID-19. Looking at the study overall: Some COVID-19 samples were acute and others convalescent; all came from the United States, Italy and Spain. The analysed material was cDNA or gDNA that came from T cells, B-cell-depleted T cells, or PBMCs.

Original analysis: Reference gene primer amplification yielded estimated nucleated cell counts. Method: immunoSEQ multiplex PCR; TCRdb's copy keeps in-frame clones and lacks some. V, J and clone size were drawn from that table, and D and trimming were deduced from the DNA. The sample carries approximately 180,000 clones, about 85% recorded once. There are 16 residues in the CDR3. Trimming stripped 3 bases from V and 2 bases from J, with 17 bases between. The germline V gene encodes CDR1 KGHSH and CDR2 LQKENI. The TCR originated in a man aged 55 to 70 with active or convalescent COVID-19. V usage is TRBV18 and J usage is TRBJ2-7; D perhaps matches TRBD1 (5 bases). The sequenced sample consisted of peripheral blood. Written as DNA, the CDR3 is TGTGCCAGCTCACCCAAGACAGTAGCCCCTACCTACGAGCAGTACTTC. It yields the protein CASSPKTVAPTYEQYF.